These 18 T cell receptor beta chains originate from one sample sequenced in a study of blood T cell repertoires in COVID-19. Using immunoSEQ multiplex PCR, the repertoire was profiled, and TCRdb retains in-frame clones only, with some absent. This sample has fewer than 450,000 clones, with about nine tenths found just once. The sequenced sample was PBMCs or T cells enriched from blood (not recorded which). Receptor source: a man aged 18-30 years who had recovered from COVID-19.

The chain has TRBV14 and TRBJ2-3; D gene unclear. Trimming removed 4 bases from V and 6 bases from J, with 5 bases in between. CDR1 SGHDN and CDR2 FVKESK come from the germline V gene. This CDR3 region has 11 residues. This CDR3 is CASSLSDTQYF. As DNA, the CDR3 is TGTGCCAGCAGCCTGTCTGATACGCAGTATTTT.

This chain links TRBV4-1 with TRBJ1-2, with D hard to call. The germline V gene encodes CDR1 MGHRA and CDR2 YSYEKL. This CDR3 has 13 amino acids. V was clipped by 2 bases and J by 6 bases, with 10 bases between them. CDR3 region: CASSQKERDGYTF. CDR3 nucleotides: TGCGCCAGCAGCCAAAAGGAGCGGGATGGCTACACCTTC.

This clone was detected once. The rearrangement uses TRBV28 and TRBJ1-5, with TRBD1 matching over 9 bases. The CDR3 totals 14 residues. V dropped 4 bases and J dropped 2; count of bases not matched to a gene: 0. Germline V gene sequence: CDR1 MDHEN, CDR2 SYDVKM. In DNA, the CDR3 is TGTGCCAGCAGTTGGACAGGGGGCAATCAGCCCCAGCATTTT. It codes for CASSWTGGNQPQHF.

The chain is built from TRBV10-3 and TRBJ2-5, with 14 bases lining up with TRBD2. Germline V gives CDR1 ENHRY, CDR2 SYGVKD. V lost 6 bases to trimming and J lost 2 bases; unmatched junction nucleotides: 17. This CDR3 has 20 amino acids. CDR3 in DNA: TGTGCCATCAGCGCTCGACCGGAGGGACTAGCGGGAGCCAATCAAGAGACCCAGTACTTC. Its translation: CAISARPEGLAGANQETQYF.

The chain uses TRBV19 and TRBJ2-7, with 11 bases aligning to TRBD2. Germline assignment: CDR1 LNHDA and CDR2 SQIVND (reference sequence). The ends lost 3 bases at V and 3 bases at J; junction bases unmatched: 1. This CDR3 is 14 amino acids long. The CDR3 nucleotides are TGTGCCAGTAGTATTGGGACTAGCGGCTACGAGCAGTACTTC. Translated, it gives CASSIGTSGYEQYF. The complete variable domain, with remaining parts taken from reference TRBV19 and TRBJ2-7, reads DGGITQSPKYLFRKEGQNVTLSCEQNLNHDAMYWYRQDPGQGLRLIYYSQIVNDFQKGDIAEGYSVSREKKESFPLTVTSAQKNPTAFYLCASSIGTSGYEQYFGPGTRLTVT.

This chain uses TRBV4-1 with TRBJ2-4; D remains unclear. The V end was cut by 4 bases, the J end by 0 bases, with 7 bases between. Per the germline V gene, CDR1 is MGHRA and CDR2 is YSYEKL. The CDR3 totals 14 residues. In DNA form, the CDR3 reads TGCGCCAGCAGCCTCGTACTAGCCAAAAACATTCAGTACTTC. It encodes CASSLVLAKNIQYF.

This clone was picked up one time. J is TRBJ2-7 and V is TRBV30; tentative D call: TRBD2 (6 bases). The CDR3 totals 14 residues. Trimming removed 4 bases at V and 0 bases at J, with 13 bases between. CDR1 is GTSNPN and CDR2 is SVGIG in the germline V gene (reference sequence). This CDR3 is CAWTPGLDSYEQYF. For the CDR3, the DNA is TGTGCCTGGACCCCGGGACTCGACTCCTACGAGCAGTACTTC.

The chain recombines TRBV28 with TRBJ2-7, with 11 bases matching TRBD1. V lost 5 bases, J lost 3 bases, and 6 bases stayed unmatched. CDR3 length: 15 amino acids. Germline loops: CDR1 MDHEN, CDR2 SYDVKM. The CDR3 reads CASSPPGQGGYEQYF. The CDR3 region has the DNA TGTGCCAGCAGTCCCCCGGGACAGGGGGGCTACGAGCAGTACTTC.

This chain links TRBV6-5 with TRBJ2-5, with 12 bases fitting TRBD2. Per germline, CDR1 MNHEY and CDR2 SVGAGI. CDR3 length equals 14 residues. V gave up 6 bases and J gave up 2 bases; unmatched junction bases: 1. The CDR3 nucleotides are TGTGCCAGCAGCGGACTAGCGGGGCAAGAGACCCAGTACTTC. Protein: CASSGLAGQETQYF.

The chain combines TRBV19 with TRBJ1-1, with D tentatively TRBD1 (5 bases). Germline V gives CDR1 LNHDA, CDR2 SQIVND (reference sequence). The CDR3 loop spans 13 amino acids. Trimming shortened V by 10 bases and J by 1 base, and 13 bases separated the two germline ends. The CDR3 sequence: CATLGQGNTEAFF. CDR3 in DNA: TGTGCCACCCTCGGGCAGGGGAACACTGAAGCTTTCTTT. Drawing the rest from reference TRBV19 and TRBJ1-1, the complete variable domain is DGGITQSPKYLFRKEGQNVTLSCEQNLNHDAMYWYRQDPGQGLRLIYYSQIVNDFQKGDIAEGYSVSREKKESFPLTVTSAQKNPTAFYLCATLGQGNTEAFFGQGTRLTVV.

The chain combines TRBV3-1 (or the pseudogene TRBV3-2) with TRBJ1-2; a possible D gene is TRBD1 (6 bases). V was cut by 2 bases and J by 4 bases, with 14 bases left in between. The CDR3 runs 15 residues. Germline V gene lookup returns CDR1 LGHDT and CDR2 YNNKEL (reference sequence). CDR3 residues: CASSQRPDRPYGYTF. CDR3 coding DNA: TGTGCCAGCAGCCAACGACCGGACAGACCCTATGGCTACACCTTC.

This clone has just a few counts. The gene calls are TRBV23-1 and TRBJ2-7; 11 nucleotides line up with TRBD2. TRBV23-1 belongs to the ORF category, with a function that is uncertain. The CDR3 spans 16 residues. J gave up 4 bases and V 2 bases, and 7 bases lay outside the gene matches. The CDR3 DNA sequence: TGCGCCAGCAGTCAACCCGGACTAGCGGGCTATTACGAGCAGTACTTC. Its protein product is CASSQPGLAGYYEQYF.

The CDR3 DNA is TGTGCCAGCAGTTCCCGGGTGTGGGGGGTTAGCACAGATACGCAGTATTTT. It codes for CASSSRVWGVSTDTQYF. The J gene is TRBJ2-3, the V gene TRBV6-2 or TRBV6-3; weak D call: TRBD2 (6 bases). CDR1 MNHEY and CDR2 SVGEGT come from the germline V gene. The CDR3 length is 17 residues. V lost 4 bases and J lost 0, with 17 bases in between.

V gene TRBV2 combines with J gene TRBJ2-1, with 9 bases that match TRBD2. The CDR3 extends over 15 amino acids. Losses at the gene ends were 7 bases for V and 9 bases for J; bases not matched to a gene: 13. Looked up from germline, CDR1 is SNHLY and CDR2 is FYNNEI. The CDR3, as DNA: TGTGCCAGCAACCCCAAGCGGGAGGAATGGATTGAGCAGTTCTTC. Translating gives CASNPKREEWIEQFF.

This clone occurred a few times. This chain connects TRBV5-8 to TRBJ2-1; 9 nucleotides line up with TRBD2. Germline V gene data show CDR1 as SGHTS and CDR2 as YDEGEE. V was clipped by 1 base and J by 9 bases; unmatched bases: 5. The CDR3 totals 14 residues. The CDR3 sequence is CASSLLAGEGEQFF. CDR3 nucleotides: TGTGCCAGCAGCTTGTTAGCGGGAGAGGGTGAGCAGTTCTTC.

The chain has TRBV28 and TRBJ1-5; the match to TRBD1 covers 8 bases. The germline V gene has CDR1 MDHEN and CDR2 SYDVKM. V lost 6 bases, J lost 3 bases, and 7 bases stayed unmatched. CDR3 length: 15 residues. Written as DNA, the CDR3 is TGTGCCAGCAGACCCTGGGACAGGCACAATCAGCCCCAGCATTTT. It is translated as CASRPWDRHNQPQHF. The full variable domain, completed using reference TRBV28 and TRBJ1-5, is DVKVTQSSRYLVKRTGEKVFLECVQDMDHENMFWYRQDPGLGLRLIYFSYDVKMKEKGDIPEGYSVSREKKERFSLILESASTNQTSMYLCASRPWDRHNQPQHFGDGTRLSIL.

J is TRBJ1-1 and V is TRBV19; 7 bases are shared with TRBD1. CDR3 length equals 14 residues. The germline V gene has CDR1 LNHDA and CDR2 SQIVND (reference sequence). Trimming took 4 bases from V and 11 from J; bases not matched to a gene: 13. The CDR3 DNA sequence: TGTGCCAGTAGTACAAGACAGGGTTTGACGTGGGCTTTCTTT. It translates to CASSTRQGLTWAFF.

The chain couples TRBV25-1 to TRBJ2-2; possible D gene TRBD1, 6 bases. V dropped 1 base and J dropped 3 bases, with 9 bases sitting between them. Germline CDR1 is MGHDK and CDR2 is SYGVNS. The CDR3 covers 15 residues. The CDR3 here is CASSEWGQYTGELFF. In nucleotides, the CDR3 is TGTGCCAGCAGTGAATGGGGGCAGTACACCGGGGAGCTGTTTTTT.